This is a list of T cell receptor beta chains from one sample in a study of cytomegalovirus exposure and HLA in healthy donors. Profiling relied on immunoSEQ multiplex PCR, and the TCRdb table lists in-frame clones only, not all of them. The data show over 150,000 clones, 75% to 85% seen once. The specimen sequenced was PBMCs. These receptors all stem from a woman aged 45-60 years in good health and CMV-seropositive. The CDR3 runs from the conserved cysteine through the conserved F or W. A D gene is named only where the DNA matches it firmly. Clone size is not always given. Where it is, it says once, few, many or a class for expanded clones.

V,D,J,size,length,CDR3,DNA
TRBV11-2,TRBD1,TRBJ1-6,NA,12,CASNQGDSPLHF,TGTGCCAGCAATCAGGGGGATTCACCCCTCCACTTT
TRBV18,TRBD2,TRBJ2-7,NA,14,CASSPPAGDYEQYF,TGTGCCAGCTCACCACCAGCGGGAGACTACGAGCAGTACTTC
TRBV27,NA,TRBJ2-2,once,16,CASSSRLGRHTGELFF,TGTGCCAGCAGTTCCCGACTAGGACGGCACACCGGGGAGCTGTTTTTT
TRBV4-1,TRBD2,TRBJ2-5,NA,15,CASSQGLAGLQTQYF,TGCGCCAGCAGCCAAGGACTAGCGGGGCTACAGACCCAGTACTTC
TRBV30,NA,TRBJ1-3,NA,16,CAWSVVKGLRRNTIYF,TGTGCCTGGAGTGTAGTAAAAGGCCTGAGGCGAAACACCATATATTTT
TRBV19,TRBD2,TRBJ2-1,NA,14,CASSIGGAGVEQFF,TGTGCCAGTAGTATAGGCGGAGCGGGAGTTGAGCAGTTCTTC
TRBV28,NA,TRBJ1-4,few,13,CASSPPPGGKLFF,TGTGCCAGCAGTCCTCCTCCCGGGGGAAAACTGTTTTTT
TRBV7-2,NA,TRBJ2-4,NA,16,CASSLDGSRAKNIQYF,TGTGCCAGCAGCTTAGATGGGAGTCGAGCCAAAAACATTCAGTACTTC
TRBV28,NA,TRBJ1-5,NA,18,CASSLSGPWDYSNQPQHF,TGTGCCAGCAGTTTATCGGGGCCGTGGGACTATAGCAATCAGCCCCAGCATTTT
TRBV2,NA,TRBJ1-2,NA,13,CASSGEGSSGYTF,TGTGCCAGCAGTGGGGAGGGGAGCTCTGGCTACACCTTC